This T cell receptor (beta chain) originates from a study of T cells in Graves' hyperthyroidism and ophthalmopathy. This clonotype was observed at least ten times. RNA transcripts gave rise to amplified TCR beta CDR3 regions. The TCR CDR3 was amplified in a first-round RT-PCR using the HTBI primer set. Via MiXCR, TCRdb re-called the multiplex PCR reads, giving one row per CDR3 protein. The repertoire holds about 500,000 distinct CDR3 sequences, with over 15% as singletons. This sequence originates from a woman aged 18 to 35 with Graves' hyperthyroidism. The material sequenced was blood.

CDR3 nucleotides: TGTGCCAGCAGCCCTGGACAGTCGAGCTCCTACGAGCAGTACTTC. It is translated as CASSPGQSSSYEQYF. This chain links TRBV11-3 with TRBJ2-7; tentatively, D is TRBD1 (6 bases). V was pared by 5 bases and J by 0 bases, with 14 bases between. CDR3 length equals 15 residues. CDR1 and CDR2 from the germline V gene are SGHNT and YENEEA.